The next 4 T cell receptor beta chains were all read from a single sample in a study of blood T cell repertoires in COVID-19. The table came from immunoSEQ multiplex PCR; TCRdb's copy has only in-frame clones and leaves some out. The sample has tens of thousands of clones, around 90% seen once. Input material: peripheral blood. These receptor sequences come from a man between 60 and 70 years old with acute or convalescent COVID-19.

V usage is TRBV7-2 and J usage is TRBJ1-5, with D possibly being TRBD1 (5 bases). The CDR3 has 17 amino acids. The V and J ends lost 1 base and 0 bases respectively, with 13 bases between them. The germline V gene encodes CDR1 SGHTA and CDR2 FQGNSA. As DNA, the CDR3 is TGTGCCAGCAGCTTAGTTGCAGGGCGTTTTAGCAATCAGCCCCAGCATTTT. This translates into CASSLVAGRFSNQPQHF.

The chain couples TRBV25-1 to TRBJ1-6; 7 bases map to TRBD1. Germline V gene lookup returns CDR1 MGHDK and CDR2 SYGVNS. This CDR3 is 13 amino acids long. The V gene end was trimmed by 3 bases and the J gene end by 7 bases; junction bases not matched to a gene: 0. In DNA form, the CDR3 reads TGTGCCAGCAGTGAGACAGGGAATTCACCCCTCCACTTT. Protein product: CASSETGNSPLHF.

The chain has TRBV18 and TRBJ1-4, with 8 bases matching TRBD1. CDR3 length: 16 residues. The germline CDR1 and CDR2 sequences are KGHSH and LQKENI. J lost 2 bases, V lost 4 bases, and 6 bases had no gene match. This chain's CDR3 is CASSQTGVATNEKLFF. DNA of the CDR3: TGTGCCAGCTCACAGACAGGGGTGGCTACTAATGAAAAACTGTTTTTT. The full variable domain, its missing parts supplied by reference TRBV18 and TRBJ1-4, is NAGVMQNPRHLVRRRGQEARLRCSPMKGHSHVYWYRQLPEEGLKFMVYLQKENIIDESGMPKERFSAEFPKEGPSILRIQQVVRGDSAAYFCASSQTGVATNEKLFFGSGTQLSVL.

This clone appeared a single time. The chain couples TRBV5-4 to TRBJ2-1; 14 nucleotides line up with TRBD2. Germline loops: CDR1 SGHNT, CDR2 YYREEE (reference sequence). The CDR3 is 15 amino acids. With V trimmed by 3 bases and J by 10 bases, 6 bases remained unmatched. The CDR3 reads CASSSRLAGGFEQFF. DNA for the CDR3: TGTGCCAGCAGCTCGAGACTAGCGGGGGGGTTCGAGCAGTTCTTC.